One sample yielded the 4 T cell receptor beta chains listed below, sequenced in a study of blood T cells in healthy people across ages (dated by TCRdb to between 2014 and 2016). Libraries were prepared through 5' RACE. The reads were generated on an Illumina HiSeq 2500. The second PCR ran for about 7 to 11 cycles and used a J-beta primer mix along with a sample-barcoded 5' primer. Through fastp at Q25 and MiXCR, TCRdb rebuilt clones from the public reads, retaining in-frame beta chains. Identical CDR3 protein sequences are pooled into one entry, listed with their most common genes and DNA. Present in this sample are hundreds of thousands of distinct CDR3 sequences, about 30% of which were seen just once. The ten largest make up over 15% of the sample. Sample: blood. All receptors derive from a woman aged 80 or over in good health. Donor details come from another sample of the same person, matched by shared clones.

This clonotype was detected ten times or more. The V and J genes are TRBV6-1 and TRBJ2-3, with unresolved D. Per germline, CDR1 MNHNS and CDR2 SASEGT. This CDR3 is 14 amino acids long. Trimming left V 2 bases short and J 2 bases short, with 8 bases between. The CDR3 is CASSESRTTDTQYF. CDR3 DNA sequence: TGTGCCAGCAGTGAATCCAGGACCACAGATACGCAGTATTTT.

This clonotype showed up many times. This sequence joins TRBV4-3 and TRBJ2-7; D ambiguous. The CDR3 is made up of 16 amino acids. V shed 1 base and J shed 2 bases, with 15 bases lying between them. Per germline, CDR1 LGHNA and CDR2 YSLEER. The CDR3 protein is CASSQGRVTMTYEQYF. The CDR3 DNA is TGCGCCAGCAGCCAAGGACGCGTCACGATGACCTACGAGCAGTACTTC.

About this clonotype: A read error is possible here, since a much larger clone lies one base away. V usage is TRBV7-2 and J usage is TRBJ1-6, with D perhaps TRBD1 (6 bases). Germline V lookup: CDR1 SGHTA, CDR2 FQGNSA. This CDR3 contains 16 residues. This chain's CDR3 is CASSFRGAGFGSLLHF. The DNA for the CDR3 is TGTGCCAGCAGCTTCCGGGGGGCAGGGTTTGGGTCACTCCTCCACTTT.

This clonotype has a handful of counts. A read error may be the cause here, since a much bigger clone is one base away. The V and J genes are TRBV9 and TRBJ2-4, with 10 bases lining up with TRBD1. The germline V gene has CDR1 SGDLS and CDR2 YYNGEE. The CDR3 contains 15 residues. Germline trimming cut 3 bases from V and 8 bases from J; bases unmatched to any gene: 8. The CDR3: CASSAQGQGRDIQYF. The CDR3 DNA reads TGTGCCAGCAGCGCCCAGGGACAGGGGCGCGACATTCAGTACTTC.